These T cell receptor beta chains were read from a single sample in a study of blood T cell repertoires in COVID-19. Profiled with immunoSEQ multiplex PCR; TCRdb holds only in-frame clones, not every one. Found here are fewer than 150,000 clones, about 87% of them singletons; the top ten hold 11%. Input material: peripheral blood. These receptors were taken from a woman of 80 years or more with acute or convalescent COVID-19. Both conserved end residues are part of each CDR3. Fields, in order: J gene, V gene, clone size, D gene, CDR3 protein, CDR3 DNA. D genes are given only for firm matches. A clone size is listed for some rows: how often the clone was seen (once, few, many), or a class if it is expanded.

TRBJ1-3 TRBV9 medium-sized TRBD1 CASSYPTGGSSGNTIYF TGTGCCAGCAGCTACCCGACAGGGGGAAGCTCTGGAAACACCATATATTTT
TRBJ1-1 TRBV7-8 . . CASSLGGRDTEAFF TGTGCCAGCAGCTTAGGGGGGCGAGACACTGAAGCTTTCTTT
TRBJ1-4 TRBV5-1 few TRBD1 CASSKQTGETNEKLFF TGCGCCAGCAGCAAACAGACAGGGGAAACGAATGAAAAACTGTTTTTT
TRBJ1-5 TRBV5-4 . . CASSLDSHQPQHF TGTGCCAGCAGCTTGGACAGTCATCAGCCCCAGCATTTT
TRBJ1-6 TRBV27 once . CASSLLTRGDSPLHF TGTGCCAGCAGTTTACTTACAAGAGGAGATTCACCCCTCCACTTT
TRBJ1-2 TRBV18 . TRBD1 CASSPMTGGKGYTF TGTGCCAGCTCACCAATGACAGGGGGCAAAGGCTACACCTTC
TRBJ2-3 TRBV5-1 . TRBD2 CASSLQPSGGTDTQYF TGCGCCAGCAGCTTGCAGCCTAGCGGGGGCACAGATACGCAGTATTTT
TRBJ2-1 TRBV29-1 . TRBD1 CSVTGTGAYNEQFF TGCAGCGTAACCGGGACAGGGGCCTACAATGAGCAGTTCTTC
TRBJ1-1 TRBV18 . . CASSPAVGTEAFF TGTGCCAGCTCACCCGCGGTGGGCACTGAAGCTTTCTTT
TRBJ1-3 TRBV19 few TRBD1 CASSTHRTGSGNTIYF TGTGCCAGTAGTACCCATCGGACAGGCTCTGGAAACACCATATATTTT
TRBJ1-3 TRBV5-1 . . CASSSQGIAGNTIYF TGCGCCAGCAGCTCACAGGGAATCGCTGGAAACACCATATATTTT
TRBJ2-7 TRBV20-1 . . CSASTGSYEQYF TGCAGTGCTAGTACAGGCTCCTACGAGCAGTACTTC
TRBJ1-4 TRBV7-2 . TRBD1 CASSLHRGTNEKLFF TGTGCCAGCAGCCTACACAGGGGTACTAATGAAAAACTGTTTTTT
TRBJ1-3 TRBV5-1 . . CASTSGISGNTIYF TGCGCCAGCACCTCCGGGATCTCTGGAAACACCATATATTTT